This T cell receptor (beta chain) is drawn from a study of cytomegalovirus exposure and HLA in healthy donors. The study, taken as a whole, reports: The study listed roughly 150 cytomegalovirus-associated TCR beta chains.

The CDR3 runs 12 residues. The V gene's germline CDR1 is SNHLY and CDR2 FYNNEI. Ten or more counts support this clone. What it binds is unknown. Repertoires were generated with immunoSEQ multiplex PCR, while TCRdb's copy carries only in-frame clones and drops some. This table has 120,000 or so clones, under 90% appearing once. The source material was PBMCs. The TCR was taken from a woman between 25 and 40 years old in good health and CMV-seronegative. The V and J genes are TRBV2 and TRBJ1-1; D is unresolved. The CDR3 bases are TGTGCGAGTGGGGAGGGCTTGGGGGAAGCTTTCTTT. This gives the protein CASGEGLGEAFF.